What follows is one TCR beta chain and its context. The sample comes from a study of T cell changes during pregnancy in multiple sclerosis. TCRdb's copy holds only in-frame clones and misses some; the assay was immunoSEQ multiplex PCR. Here the sample spans around 100,000 clones, roughly 93% being singletons. The CDR3 is made up of 14 amino acids. Germline trimming cut 4 bases from V and 1 base from J; bases unmatched to any gene: 1. Germline CDR1 KGHSH, CDR2 LQKENI. This specimen was peripheral blood, taken after pregnancy. J is TRBJ2-3 and V is TRBV18, with 8 bases aligning to TRBD1. This receptor was identified in a female donor with multiple sclerosis, enrolled in a pregnancy study. Here the CDR3 reads CASSLDRGTDTQYF. Written as DNA, the CDR3 is TGTGCCAGCTCACTGGACAGGGGCACAGATACGCAGTATTTT.